This passage covers 30 T cell receptor beta chains from one sample sequenced in a study of Graves' ophthalmopathy and Graves' hyperthyroidism. Using RNA transcripts, the TCR beta CDR3 regions were amplified. The workflow started with a first-round RT-PCR run with HTBI primers and then moved on to a second-round multiplex PCR. MiXCR, applied by TCRdb to the multiplex PCR reads, yields one record per CDR3 protein. The sample consists of about 220,000 distinct CDR3 sequences, 20% to 25% of them appearing once. Sequenced material: peripheral blood. All receptors derive from a woman in her fifties or sixties with Graves' ophthalmopathy.

This clonotype was observed a few times. This chain uses TRBV5-1 with TRBJ2-7; 10 nucleotides agree with TRBD2. This CDR3 has 15 residues. With 4 bases clipped from V and 3 bases from J, the junction kept 7 bases outside the gene matches. Germline V gives CDR1 SGHRS, CDR2 YFSETQ. This chain's CDR3 is CASSRAVAGGYEQYF. The CDR3 nucleotides are TGCGCCAGCAGCCGGGCGGTAGCGGGAGGCTACGAGCAGTACTTC. Drawing the rest from reference TRBV5-1 and TRBJ2-7, the complete variable domain is KAGVTQTPRYLIKTRGQQVTLSCSPISGHRSVSWYQQTPGQGLQFLFEYFSETQRNKGNFPGRFSGRQFSNSRSEMNVSTLELGDSALYLCASSRAVAGGYEQYFGPGTRLTVT.

The chain combines TRBV6-1 with TRBJ2-5, with TRBD2 matching over 14 bases. The CDR3 has 17 residues. After removal of 6 bases from V and 5 bases from J, the junction contained 11 bases not matched to a gene. The germline V gene has CDR1 MNHNS and CDR2 SASEGT. CDR3 loop: CASSPKGLAGVGETQYF. The DNA for the CDR3 is TGTGCCAGCAGCCCTAAGGGACTAGCGGGAGTCGGGGAGACCCAGTACTTC.

Only a few counts were recorded for this clonotype. The chain has TRBV28 and TRBJ2-5; 7 bases agree with TRBD1. In germline, CDR1 is MDHEN, CDR2 SYDVKM. The CDR3 is 16 amino acids. J was trimmed by 4 bases and V by 4 bases; bases with no gene match: 12. The CDR3 reads CASSWHRGGGGETQYF. DNA for the CDR3: TGTGCCAGCAGTTGGCACAGGGGTGGGGGCGGAGAGACCCAGTACTTC. Filled out from reference TRBV28 and TRBJ2-5, the complete variable domain reads DVKVTQSSRYLVKRTGEKVFLECVQDMDHENMFWYRQDPGLGLRLIYFSYDVKMKEKGDIPEGYSVSREKKERFSLILESASTNQTSMYLCASSWHRGGGGETQYFGPGTRLLVL.

This clonotype occurred a few times. The genes are TRBV6-1 and TRBJ2-7, with D tentatively TRBD1 or TRBD2 (7 bases each). Deletions cut 0 bases from V and 12 bases from J, with 12 bases between. This CDR3 is built from 12 residues. In germline, CDR1 is MNHNS, CDR2 SASEGT. The CDR3 coding sequence is TGTGCCAGCAGTGAAGCCAGGGGGAGGGGGTACTTC. As protein: CASSEARGRGYF.

CDR3 nucleotide sequence: TGTGCCAGCTCAACAAAGGGGAATTCCTACGAGCAGTACTTC. This codes for CASSTKGNSYEQYF. The rearrangement links TRBV18 to TRBJ2-7; D is perhaps TRBD1 (5 bases). From germline, CDR1 is KGHSH and CDR2 LQKENI. This CDR3 has 14 residues. Trimming took off 5 bases at V and 1 base at J, with 12 bases between the two ends. The full variable domain, with the rest looked up from reference TRBV18 and TRBJ2-7, is NAGVMQNPRHLVRRRGQEARLRCSPMKGHSHVYWYRQLPEEGLKFMVYLQKENIIDESGMPKERFSAEFPKEGPSILRIQQVVRGDSAAYFCASSTKGNSYEQYFGPGTRLTVT.

This clonotype was seen many times. The rearrangement links TRBV20-1 to TRBJ1-6; a weak D match, TRBD1 (5 bases). Looked up from germline, CDR1 is DFQATT and CDR2 is SNEGSKA (reference sequence). CDR3 size: 14 residues. Trimming left V 6 bases short and J 2 bases short, with 11 bases between. DNA of the CDR3: TGCAGTGCCGCCGAGGGGACCTATAATTCACCCCTCCACTTT. Amino acid sequence: CSAAEGTYNSPLHF.

Many counts were recorded for this clonotype. The chain links TRBV29-1 to TRBJ1-5, with D unresolved. CDR1 and CDR2 from the germline V gene are SQVTM and ANQGSEA. Trimming left V 6 bases short and J 1 base short, with 10 bases between. The CDR3 length is 13 residues. The CDR3 reads CSVALTSNQPQHF. The CDR3 coding sequence is TGCAGCGTGGCTTTGACAAGCAATCAGCCCCAGCATTTT.

The chain recombines TRBV9 with TRBJ2-5, with a possible D match to TRBD1 (6 bases). Germline CDR1 SGDLS, CDR2 YYNGEE. The length of the CDR3 is 15 residues. Trimming pared 5 bases from V and 5 bases from J, leaving 19 bases between. The CDR3, as DNA: TGTGCCAGCAGTACCATCAGGGGCGGTGGGGAGACCCAGTACTTC. The encoded protein is CASSTIRGGGETQYF.

Ten or more counts support this clonotype. The J gene is TRBJ2-5, the V gene TRBV15; the match to TRBD2 covers 9 bases. The CDR3 has 16 amino acids. The germline V gene encodes CDR1 LNHNV and CDR2 YYDKDF (reference sequence). V lost 0 bases and J lost 7; bases outside the gene matches: 9. The CDR3 protein is CATSRDPAGGAGTQYF. DNA for the CDR3: TGTGCCACCAGCAGAGATCCAGCGGGGGGAGCGGGGACCCAGTACTTC.

CDR3 in DNA: TGTGCCAGCAGAACGACTAGCGGGGGGGAGACCCAGTACTTC. This gives the protein CASRTTSGGETQYF. This chain uses TRBV12-3 or TRBV12-4 with TRBJ2-5; TRBD2 agrees at 13 bases. This CDR3 contains 14 residues. J gave up 5 bases and V 6 bases, and 3 bases lay outside the gene matches.

This chain uses TRBV18 with TRBJ1-1, with D perhaps matching TRBD1 (5 bases). The CDR3 covers 15 residues. Per the germline V gene, CDR1 is KGHSH and CDR2 is LQKENI. V was shortened by 4 bases and J by 1 base, with 13 bases between the two germline ends. The CDR3 here is CASSLRDSSNTEAFF. Here the CDR3 DNA reads TGTGCCAGCTCACTCCGGGACTCATCGAACACTGAAGCTTTCTTT.

This clonotype was detected ten times or more. The CDR3 here is CASSRAENTGELFF. The CDR3 DNA follows: TGTGCCAGTAGTAGGGCAGAGAACACCGGGGAGCTGTTTTTT. This rearrangement joins TRBV19 to TRBJ2-2, with unresolved D. The CDR3 is 14 residues long. The germline V gene has CDR1 LNHDA and CDR2 SQIVND (reference sequence). V dropped 4 bases and J dropped 1 base, with 7 bases sitting between them.

This sequence joins TRBV7-2 and TRBJ2-7; weak D call: TRBD2 (6 bases). Germline V gene data show CDR1 as SGHTA and CDR2 as FQGNSA. Trimming took off 0 bases at V and 4 bases at J, with 13 bases between the two ends. The CDR3 has 15 residues. The chain's CDR3 is CASSLAAGPKYEQYF. The CDR3 DNA reads as TGTGCCAGCAGCTTAGCGGCGGGACCAAAGTACGAGCAGTACTTC.

This clonotype appeared many times. This CDR3 is CSGVGRTEAFF. The CDR3, as DNA: TGCAGTGGGGTAGGAAGGACTGAAGCTTTCTTT. The chain is built from TRBV20-1 and TRBJ1-1; D uncertain. Trimming removed 7 bases at V and 5 bases at J, with 11 bases between. This CDR3 contains 11 residues. Germline assignment: CDR1 DFQATT and CDR2 SNEGSKA (reference sequence).

There are many counts of this clonotype. V is TRBV7-2 and J is TRBJ2-5; 9 bases fit TRBD1. Germline V gene sequence: CDR1 SGHTA, CDR2 FQGNSA. The J segment lost 1 base and the V segment lost 6 bases, leaving 3 bases of the junction unmatched. The CDR3 extends over 14 amino acids. The CDR3 DNA reads TGTGCCAGCAGGGGACAGGGCCTCCAAGAGACCCAGTACTTC. Amino acids: CASRGQGLQETQYF.

There are many counts of this clonotype. The J gene is TRBJ1-2, the V gene TRBV6-5, with D unresolved. V shed 0 bases and J shed 4 bases, with 12 bases lying between them. The germline CDR1 and CDR2 sequences are MNHEY and SVGAGI. The CDR3 runs to 15 residues. The chain's CDR3 is CASSYSGGRGYGYTF. CDR3 coding DNA: TGTGCCAGCAGTTACTCGGGCGGCCGGGGCTATGGCTACACCTTC.

The sample holds many counts of this clonotype. This chain links TRBV27 with TRBJ2-7, with 11 bases matching TRBD2. This CDR3 has 21 amino acids. Per germline, CDR1 MNHEY and CDR2 SMNVEV (reference sequence). With V trimmed by 2 bases and J by 3 bases, 21 bases remained unmatched. CDR3 region: CASSLLHTAPQLAGDHYEQYF. The CDR3 nucleotides read TGTGCCAGCAGTTTACTACACACCGCTCCCCAACTAGCGGGAGACCACTACGAGCAGTACTTC.

This clonotype was counted only a few times. The chain has TRBV7-8 and TRBJ1-5; D is unclear. The CDR3 extends over 16 amino acids. In germline, CDR1 is SGHVS, CDR2 FQNEAQ. Trimming removed 2 bases at V and 2 bases at J, with 13 bases between. CDR3 nucleotides: TGTGCCAGCAGCTTAAGGGCGGTTATCGGCAATCAGCCCCAGCATTTT. It encodes CASSLRAVIGNQPQHF.

This clonotype has more than one count but fewer than ten. The chain is built from TRBV4-1 and TRBJ2-5, with 11 nucleotides matching TRBD2. Looked up from germline, CDR1 is MGHRA and CDR2 is YSYEKL. There are 17 residues in the CDR3. V gave up 2 bases and J gave up 12 bases; unmatched junction bases: 17. The CDR3 region has the DNA TGCGCCAGCAGCCAACGAATGGGGGTCCTAGCGGGAGGTTCTGAGTACTTC. Amino acids: CASSQRMGVLAGGSEYF.

This clonotype was observed a few times. As DNA, the CDR3 is TGTGCCAGCAGAAAGGTGGGGTGGGTCCCCTATGGCAATCAGCCCCAGCATTTT. Its protein is CASRKVGWVPYGNQPQHF. V usage is TRBV28 and J usage is TRBJ1-5; no firm D call. Germline loops: CDR1 MDHEN, CDR2 SYDVKM. The CDR3 length is 18 residues. Trimming pared 6 bases from V and 2 bases from J, leaving 23 bases between.

This clonotype showed up many times. The chain carries TRBV20-1 and TRBJ1-2; 9 positions match TRBD1. Germline lookup yields CDR1 DFQATT and CDR2 SNEGSKA (reference sequence). The CDR3 contains 15 residues. Trimming took 3 bases from V and 5 from J; bases not matched to a gene: 10. The DNA for the CDR3 is TGCAGTGCTAGTGACCGGGACAGGGAATATTATGGCTACACCTTC. It specifies CSASDRDREYYGYTF.

Ten or more counts support this clonotype. DNA of the CDR3: TGTGCCAGCAGCTTAAGTAGGGTGAACACTGAAGCTTTCTTT. Protein product: CASSLSRVNTEAFF. This rearrangement joins TRBV7-8 to TRBJ1-1; D remains unclear. This CDR3 spans 14 amino acids. The germline V gene has CDR1 SGHVS and CDR2 FQNEAQ. Trimming removed 2 bases at V and 0 bases at J, with 7 bases between.

The J gene is TRBJ1-1, the V gene TRBV12-3 or TRBV12-4; no definite D call. Trimming left V 3 bases short and J 8 bases short, with 13 bases between. The CDR3 contains 13 residues. In DNA, the CDR3 is TGTGCCAGCAGTTTGCAGACGGGGTGGGAAGCTTTCTTT. This encodes CASSLQTGWEAFF.

This clonotype was detected many times. The chain has TRBV20-1 and TRBJ1-1; D is unclear. The CDR3 extends over 15 amino acids. Per the germline V gene, CDR1 is DFQATT and CDR2 is SNEGSKA (reference sequence). Deletions cut 0 bases from V and 1 base from J, with 12 bases between. Here the CDR3 DNA reads TGCAGTGCTAGAGATCGCAGCTTTTCGAACACTGAAGCTTTCTTT. Residues: CSARDRSFSNTEAFF.

This clonotype has at least ten counts. The DNA for the CDR3 is TGTGCCAGCAGTGAACCCGCGTGGGACAGCCTTCGGGCTTTCTTT. Translated: CASSEPAWDSLRAFF. The chain combines TRBV6-1 with TRBJ1-1; 7 bases fit TRBD1. Trimming removed 2 bases from V and 11 bases from J; junction bases left unmatched: 14. The CDR3 contains 15 residues. Looked up from germline, CDR1 is MNHNS and CDR2 is SASEGT.

There are many counts of this clonotype. The rearrangement joins TRBV12-3 or TRBV12-4 to TRBJ1-2; D not resolved. The CDR3 covers 13 residues. V was shortened by 2 bases and J by 5 bases, with 9 bases between the two germline ends. CDR3 DNA sequence: TGTGCCAGCAGTTTAAGCGGCCTGTATGGCTACACCTTC. Translated, it gives CASSLSGLYGYTF.

This clonotype has ten or more counts. V and J are TRBV25-1 and TRBJ2-5; TRBD1 matches 7 bases. V shed 1 base, J shed 7 bases, and the junction held 6 bases outside the gene matches. CDR1 is MGHDK and CDR2 is SYGVNS in the germline V gene. The CDR3 runs 14 residues. The DNA of the CDR3 is TGTGCCAGCAGTGAATTGGGACAGAGTGTGACCCAGTACTTC. Residues: CASSELGQSVTQYF.

The chain employs TRBV28 and TRBJ2-7; TRBD1 agrees at 11 bases. Trimming cost V 7 bases and J 5 bases; bases outside gene matches: 13. Germline CDR1 and CDR2: MDHEN and SYDVKM. The CDR3 length is 16 residues. The CDR3 sequence: CASTLAGTGGRNEQYF. Here the CDR3 DNA reads TGTGCCAGCACACTTGCTGGGACAGGGGGACGGAACGAGCAGTACTTC.

This clonotype has only one observation. The chain carries TRBV27 and TRBJ1-6; TRBD1 matches at 9 bases. V lost 10 bases, J lost 6 bases, and 10 bases stayed unmatched. CDR1 and CDR2 from the germline V gene are MNHEY and SMNVEV (reference sequence). The CDR3 contains 15 residues. In DNA form, the CDR3 reads TGTGCCACCTCGATGGACAGGGGATTTAATTCACCCCTCCACTTT. Its protein product is CATSMDRGFNSPLHF.

There are many counts of this clonotype. The chain employs TRBV12-3 or TRBV12-4 and TRBJ2-2; possible D gene TRBD2, 6 bases. V lost 6 bases, J lost 2 bases, and 22 bases lay in between. This CDR3 has 18 amino acids. The DNA for the CDR3 is TGTGCCAGCAGCCTTCACCCGGGAGTGGGGCAAAACACCGGGGAGCTGTTTTTT. It translates to CASSLHPGVGQNTGELFF.